This T cell receptor (beta chain) was recovered during a study of shared clonotypes between healthy human individuals. Findings and limits, study-wide: A reduction in generation probabilities was seen for non-shared clonotypes relative to those shared by all four donors.

The run depth of the assay was deep. Replicate sorted-subset PCRs were loaded with roughly 200 ng DNA, 29,000 or so T cell genomes. TCRdb keeps only in-frame clones here, not all; method: immunoSEQ multiplex PCR. The table lists some 2.1 million clones, 85% to 95% of them singletons. Comment on this clone: The target antigen is unknown.

Naive CD8 isolation took CD45RO-negative cells positively selected for CCR7 and excluded terminally differentiated effector memory CD45RA+ cells. All the donors were Caucasian adults who lived in Nashville, Tennessee. The germline V gene has CDR1 SGHAT and CDR2 FQNNGV. The CDR3 runs 17 residues. V shed 2 bases and J 5 bases; nucleotides not matched to a gene: 12. The sequenced material came from naive CD8+ T cells from PBMCs. This TCR derives from a young man in good health. Some clones in this sample may be carry-over from other donors' samples. The chain is built from TRBV11-2 and TRBJ2-5, with 9 bases lining up with TRBD2. DNA for the CDR3: TGTGCCAGCAGCTTACCCCCCAGGGTAGCGGGAGTTGAGACCCAGTACTTC. This sequence encodes CASSLPPRVAGVETQYF.